This T cell receptor (beta chain) comes out of a study of graft-versus-host responses after intestinal transplantation. General study findings and limits: Association was observed between peak circulating GvH clone levels and early post-transplant HvG declines. The presence of high graft-versus-host to host-versus-graft clonal ratios in allografts characterized patients with graft-donor T cell macrochimerism.

Concerning this clone: Its antigen is undetermined.

Sequencing was performed with immunoSEQ multiplex PCR; in TCRdb, only in-frame clones are kept and a portion is missing. Of about 84,000 clones listed, under 95% are singletons. The CDR3 is 17 amino acids. The V segment lost 2 bases and the J segment 4 bases; nucleotides outside the gene matches: 6. This sequence joins TRBV6-7 and TRBJ2-3, with TRBD2 identical over 13 bases. TRBV6-7 belongs to the ORF category, with a function that is uncertain. This specimen was unstimulated CD4+ T cells sorted from spleen or lymph node cells, taken before transplant. This TCR was recovered from a human donor who was the organ donor for an intestinal transplant. CDR3 residues: CASSYRGLAGVADTQYF. CDR3 DNA: TGTGCCAGCAGTTACCGCGGACTAGCGGGAGTTGCAGATACGCAGTATTTT.